This TCR beta chain is drawn from a study of T cell repertoires in ileal Crohn's disease. This CDR3 comprises 13 residues. CDR1 and CDR2 (germline): MNHNS, SASEGT. V gave up 1 base and J gave up 11 bases, with 14 bases separating them. This clone appeared a few times. Assay used: immunoSEQ multiplex PCR; TCRdb lists only in-frame clones, some missing. The table has over 9,000 clones, more than 70% seen once; the top ten hold over 13%. Sample time point: neoterminal ileum biopsy at postoperative endoscopy, about 6 months after surgery. This clonotype was sampled from an adult with Crohn's disease. The V call is TRBV6-1, the J call TRBJ1-1; D is ambiguous. Source material: ileal tissue. The CDR3 DNA is TGTGCCAGCAGTGAAGTGGAGGAGGGATATGCTTTCTTT. As protein: CASSEVEEGYAFF.